The rows below give T cell receptor beta chains drawn from one sample of a study of Ad26.COV2.S vaccination and SARS-CoV-2 variants. The protocol was immunoSEQ multiplex PCR, while the TCRdb copy is restricted to in-frame clones and leaves out a portion. The sample gives some 460,000 clones, 80% to 90% of which show up once; about 1.7% is in the top ten. The specimen comprised peripheral blood, sampled in a trial of Ad26.COV2.S vaccine versus placebo. The receptors were sampled from a person aged 18-65 years who received the Ad26.COV2.S COVID-19 vaccine or a placebo. CDR3s include the opening cysteine and the closing phenylalanine or tryptophan. Fields, in order: D gene, clone size, V gene, J gene, CDR3 DNA, CDR3 protein. A D gene is named only where the DNA matches it firmly. Only some rows state a clone size, as once, few, many or a class for expanded clones.

.	.	TRBV6-6	TRBJ1-4	TGTGCCAGCAGTCGTCTAGCTGTTATGGGGGGGACTAATGAAAAACTGTTTTTT	CASSRLAVMGGTNEKLFF
.	.	TRBV20-1	TRBJ2-7	TGCAGTGCTAGACCGGACTACGAGCAGTACTTC	CSARPDYEQYF
TRBD2	.	TRBV27	TRBJ2-3	TGTGCCAGCAGTCCTCAGACTAGCGGGACAGATACGCAGTATTTT	CASSPQTSGTDTQYF
.	.	TRBV2	TRBJ1-5	TGTGCCAGCAGTGAAGCGCCCAAGGGTCAGCCCCAGCATTTT	CASSEAPKGQPQHF
TRBD2	.	TRBV7-9	TRBJ2-1	TGTGCCAGCAGCTTAGGGACTAGCCCGATTGGGCAGTTCTTC	CASSLGTSPIGQFF
.	.	TRBV7-3	TRBJ2-2	TGTGCCAGCAGCTTACGGGGCACCGGGGAGCTGTTTTTT	CASSLRGTGELFF
.	once	TRBV2	TRBJ2-5	TGTGCCAGCAGTGGCAGGGGAGAGACCCAGTACTTC	CASSGRGETQYF
.	.	TRBV5-5	TRBJ2-2	TGTGCCAGCAGCATCCGGACGGGGAACACCGGGGAGCTGTTTTTT	CASSIRTGNTGELFF
.	.	TRBV6-1	TRBJ2-3	TGTGCCAGCAGTGAATCGGGGGCAGGAGGCACAGATACGCAGTATTTT	CASSESGAGGTDTQYF
TRBD1	.	TRBV19	TRBJ1-2	TGTGCCAGTAGTATGGCGGGACAGGGGGCTGGTGGCTACACCTTC	CASSMAGQGAGGYTF
.	.	TRBV2	TRBJ2-2	TGTGCCAGCAGTGAGGGACCCCTCACCGCCAAGCTGTTTTTT	CASSEGPLTAKLFF
TRBD1	.	TRBV7-3	TRBJ1-1	TGTGCCAGCAGCCGGAGTACTACAGGGGGGCACACTGAAGCTTTCTTT	CASSRSTTGGHTEAFF
TRBD1	.	TRBV30	TRBJ1-2	TGTGCCTGGAGTGTACAAGGGGGCGGTGGCTACACCTTC	CAWSVQGGGGYTF
.	.	TRBV30	TRBJ2-7	TGTGCCTGGAGTGTTGGGGGGGGCCCCTACGAGCAGTACTTC	CAWSVGGGPYEQYF
.	.	TRBV7-9	TRBJ1-1	TGTGCCAGCAGCTTAGGAGCACCCACGAACACTGAAGCTTTCTTT	CASSLGAPTNTEAFF
TRBD2	.	TRBV30	TRBJ2-1	TGTGCCTGGAGTGAAAAGCCTAGCGGGAGGGCCAGTAATGAGCAGTTCTTC	CAWSEKPSGRASNEQFF
.	.	TRBV19	TRBJ1-5	TGTGCCAGTAGAGAAGGGGCCGGGCAGCCCCAGCATTTT	CASREGAGQPQHF
TRBD1	.	TRBV28	TRBJ1-1	TGTGCCAGCAGACCCCCCACAGGGGCTGAAGCTTTCTTT	CASRPPTGAEAFF
.	.	TRBV7-9	TRBJ2-1	TGTGCCAGCAGCTTAGGTGGTCTAAATGAGCAGTTCTTC	CASSLGGLNEQFF
.	.	TRBV20-1	TRBJ2-5	TGCAGTGCTAGTGTCTTTATAGTGCTAGAGACCCAGTACTTC	CSASVFIVLETQYF
TRBD2	.	TRBV30	TRBJ2-1	TGTGCCTGGGATGCGGGACTAGCGGGAGATGAGCAGTTCTTC	CAWDAGLAGDEQFF
.	.	TRBV2	TRBJ1-2	TGTGCCAGCAGTGGATGGCCTTTGCAGGGAGGGGACTATGGCTACACCTTC	CASSGWPLQGGDYGYTF
.	.	TRBV10-2	TRBJ1-5	TGCGCCAGCAGTGAGTCTAGTGGTCGTCAGCCCCAGCATTTT	CASSESSGRQPQHF
.	once	TRBV4-3	TRBJ1-3	TGCGCCAGCAGCCAAGGGGACCTACCGAGCGCTGGAAACACCATATATTTT	CASSQGDLPSAGNTIYF
TRBD1	.	TRBV9	TRBJ1-4	TGTGCCAGCAGCCCGGGGACAGGGGTGGGAGAAAAACTGTTTTTT	CASSPGTGVGEKLFF
.	.	TRBV14	TRBJ2-7	TGTGCCAGCAGCCCGACCCCGGGACTGCGCTCCTACGAGCAGTACTTC	CASSPTPGLRSYEQYF
.	.	TRBV6-5	TRBJ2-7	TGTGCCAGCACCTGGACTGTGGCCAGCTACGAGCAGTACTTC	CASTWTVASYEQYF
TRBD1	.	TRBV30	TRBJ2-1	TGTGCCTGGACCCCAGGGGGCGGGTACAATGAGCAGTTCTTC	CAWTPGGGYNEQFF
TRBD2	.	TRBV5-8	TRBJ2-5	TGTGCCAGCAGCTTGGCTAGCGGGACCATCCAAGAGACCCAGTACTTC	CASSLASGTIQETQYF
TRBD1	.	TRBV7-3	TRBJ1-2	TGTGCCAGCAGCCCGACGGGACAGGGGGTCTATGGCTACACCTTC	CASSPTGQGVYGYTF
TRBD1	.	TRBV30	TRBJ2-7	TGTGCCTGGAGTGGAACAGGGGGCTACGAGCAGTACTTC	CAWSGTGGYEQYF
TRBD1	.	TRBV15	TRBJ1-3	TGTGCCACCAGCACCCCAGGGGGAGCGGGTGGAAACACCATATATTTT	CATSTPGGAGGNTIYF
TRBD1	once	TRBV28	TRBJ2-7	TGTGCCAGCATTGGACAGGGCACCTACGAGCAGTACTTC	CASIGQGTYEQYF
TRBD1	.	TRBV6-5	TRBJ1-3	TGTGCCAGCAGTTCCGACAGGGTATCTGGAAACACCATATATTTT	CASSSDRVSGNTIYF
.	.	TRBV6-5	TRBJ2-1	TGTGCCAGCAGCTCCTCTGGCGTCGATGAGCAGTTCTTC	CASSSSGVDEQFF
TRBD1	.	TRBV7-2	TRBJ1-5	TGTGCCAGCAGCTGGGACAGGGCCCAGCCCCAGCATTTT	CASSWDRAQPQHF
TRBD2	.	TRBV27	TRBJ2-5	TGTGCCAGCAGTTTTAGCGGGAGTGGTTTCGTCGAGACCCAGTACTTC	CASSFSGSGFVETQYF